Presented here are 11 T cell receptor beta chains from one specimen sequenced in a study of neurological immune-mediated disorders. TCRdb processed the 5' RACE reads anew with MiXCR; each CDR3 protein has one entry. The sample carries some 83,000 distinct CDR3 sequences, just over 2.5% recorded once. Material for sequencing was PBMCs. The source is a woman younger than 45 with multiple sclerosis.

This clonotype was counted many times. The chain carries TRBV24-1 and TRBJ2-1; 15 bases match TRBD2. The germline V gene has CDR1 KGHDR and CDR2 SFDVKD. V dropped 4 bases and J dropped 10; count of bases not matched to a gene: 19. The CDR3 covers 20 residues. CDR3 DNA: TGTGCCACCAGTGACCCCCTAACACCGGGACTAGCGGGAGGAACGGTGGAGCAGTTCTTC. Protein product: CATSDPLTPGLAGGTVEQFF.

This clonotype was seen at least ten times. This chain joins TRBV5-1 and TRBJ2-5; D is possibly TRBD1 (5 bases). The CDR3 is 15 amino acids. Germline-derived CDR1 and CDR2 are SGHRS and YFSETQ. Trimming shortened V by 0 bases and J by 2 bases, and 11 bases separated the two germline ends. For the CDR3, the DNA is TGCGCCAGCAGCTTGGCACAGGCAGGGCAAGAGACCCAGTACTTC. Translated: CASSLAQAGQETQYF.

At least ten counts were recorded for this clonotype. The rearrangement joins TRBV20-1 to TRBJ1-2; weak D call: TRBD1 (6 bases). The CDR3 sequence is 15 residues long. CDR1 and CDR2 (germline): DFQATT, SNEGSKA (reference sequence). Trimming removed 0 bases from V and 5 bases from J, with 16 bases in between. The CDR3 bases are TGCAGTGCTAGAGATTTAACAGGGTGGGGTTATGGCTACACCTTC. Translated, it gives CSARDLTGWGYGYTF.

Ten or more counts support this clonotype. CDR3 sequence: CASSFSTGPSQPQHF. CDR3 DNA: TGTGCCAGCAGTTTCTCGACAGGGCCTAGTCAGCCCCAGCATTTT. This chain connects TRBV27 to TRBJ1-5; 7 bases are a match to TRBD1. After removal of 3 bases from V and 6 bases from J, the junction contained 8 bases not matched to a gene. CDR1 is MNHEY, CDR2 SMNVEV, per germline (reference sequence). This CDR3 has 15 residues.

This clonotype was counted many times. The rearrangement links TRBV20-1 to TRBJ1-3, with 8 bases fitting TRBD1. J was trimmed by 2 bases and V by 4 bases; bases with no gene match: 7. The CDR3 covers 15 residues. CDR1 and CDR2 (germline): DFQATT, SNEGSKA (reference sequence). The CDR3 DNA follows: TGCAGTGCTACGACAGGGGCGCTCACTGGAAACACCATATATTTT. It yields the protein CSATTGALTGNTIYF.

This clonotype occurred many times. The genes are TRBV29-1 and TRBJ2-1; maybe TRBD1 (6 bases). CDR1 and CDR2 from the germline V gene are SQVTM and ANQGSEA. This CDR3 is built from 12 residues. V shed 5 bases and J shed 5 bases, with 10 bases lying between them. The CDR3 loop reads CSVQGLHNEQFF. The CDR3 bases are TGCAGCGTTCAGGGGCTCCACAATGAGCAGTTCTTC.

On this clonotype itself: A much larger clone is a single base away; this may be a read error. V gene TRBV5-1 combines with J gene TRBJ2-2; D is possibly TRBD1 (6 bases). The CDR3 spans 12 residues. Germline V gene lookup returns CDR1 SGHRS and CDR2 YFSETQ. CDR3 bases: TGCGACAGCAGCTCAGGGGCCGGGGAGCTGTTTTTT. Encoded protein: CDSSSGAGELFF.

The sample holds a few counts of this clonotype. A much larger clone differs by one base, so this may be a read error. The chain links TRBV4-2 to TRBJ2-3; no reliable D call. CDR1 LGHNA and CDR2 YNFKEQ come from the germline V gene. The CDR3 covers 15 residues. For the CDR3, the DNA is TGTGCCAGCAGCCAAAGGGCGGCAGGAACAGATAAGCAGTATTTT. Translating gives CASSQRAAGTDKQYF.

There are many counts of this clonotype. The chain carries TRBV10-3 and TRBJ2-3, with D tentatively TRBD2 (6 bases). CDR1 is ENHRY, CDR2 SYGVKD, per germline. Deletions cut 6 bases from V and 4 bases from J, with 32 bases between. There are 20 residues in the CDR3. As DNA, the CDR3 is TGTGCCATCAGCTACCCAAGATCCCGGCCGGGACTGTCGGGGCCAGATACGCAGTATTTT. Residues: CAISYPRSRPGLSGPDTQYF.

This clonotype was observed many times. V is TRBV20-1 and J is TRBJ2-3; a weak D match, TRBD2 (6 bases). There are 12 residues in the CDR3. CDR1 and CDR2 from the germline V gene are DFQATT and SNEGSKA (reference sequence). V lost 5 bases, J lost 2 bases, and 8 bases lay in between. CDR3 coding DNA: TGCAGTGCTCCGGGAGTCACAGATACGCAGTATTTT. The encoded protein is CSAPGVTDTQYF.

This clonotype came up many times. The rearrangement links TRBV6-6 to TRBJ2-2, with TRBD1 identical over 7 bases. Germline CDR1 is MNHNY and CDR2 is SVGAGI (reference sequence). There are 16 residues in the CDR3. The trim removed 5 bases at V and 0 bases at J, leaving 6 bases unmatched. CDR3 residues: CASSVTGQPNTGELFF. In nucleotides, the CDR3 is TGTGCCAGCAGTGTGACGGGACAGCCGAACACCGGGGAGCTGTTTTTT.